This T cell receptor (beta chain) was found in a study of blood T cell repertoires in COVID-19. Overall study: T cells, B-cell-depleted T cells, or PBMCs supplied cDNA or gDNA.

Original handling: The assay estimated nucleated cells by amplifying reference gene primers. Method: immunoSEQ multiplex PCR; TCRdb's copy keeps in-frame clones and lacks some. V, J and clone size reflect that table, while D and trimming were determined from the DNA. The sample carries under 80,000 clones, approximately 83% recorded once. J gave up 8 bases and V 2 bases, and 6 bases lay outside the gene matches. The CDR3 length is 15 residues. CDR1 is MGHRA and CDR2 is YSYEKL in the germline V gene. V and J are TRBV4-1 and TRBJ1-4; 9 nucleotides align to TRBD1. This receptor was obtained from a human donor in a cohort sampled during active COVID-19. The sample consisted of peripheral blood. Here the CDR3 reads CASSQPTGGKEKLFF. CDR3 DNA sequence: TGCGCCAGCAGCCAACCCACAGGGGGCAAGGAAAAACTGTTTTTT.